This is a list of T cell receptor beta chains from one sample in a study of T cell responses to AZD1222 COVID-19 vaccine. The data were produced by immunoSEQ multiplex PCR, yet TCRdb's version contains in-frame clones alone and is incomplete. The sample has some 130,000 clones, about 93% seen once. The sequencing here drew on peripheral blood, taken on day 0 of AZD1222 vaccination. The source of these receptors is an adult in good health. Both conserved end residues are part of each CDR3. Not every row has a clone size; where given, it reads once, few, many or a size class.

>-|TRBV5-4
CASSLPPRRGGEDTQYF
>-|TRBV4-1
CASSRRDRGGGNTEAFF
>-|TRBV6-5
CASSSDRAWAEAFF
>once|TRBV2
CASWGERVGSYEQYF
>-|TRBV2
CASSAEQNTEAFF
>-|TRBV7-9
CASSIQGGDTQYF
>-|TRBV30
CAFQDRGYTEAFF
>-|TRBV13
CASSTTTGWTEAFF
>-|TRBV27
CASGGTGDLSYGYTF
>once|TRBV21-1
CASSKIRARTDTQYF
>-|TRBV2
CASNRLGYNEQFF
>-|TRBV6-5
CASSSFFGDDQETQYF
>-|TRBV4-1
CASSQATGTGFSEAFF
>-|TRBV29-1
CSVGGQGSGYTF
>-|TRBV6-6
CASSYLRGYTF
>-|TRBV12-3/TRBV12-4
CASSPTGYGYTF
>-|TRBV27
CASRDTQYF
>-|TRBV5-5
CASSFVRFEDNEQFF
>-|TRBV27
CASSLAGGGLGYTF
>-|TRBV7-3
CASSLTGISTDTQYF
>-|TRBV7-9
CASSSRFFGDTEAFF
>-|TRBV7-9
CASSERGRNQETQYF
>-|TRBV9
CASSATQELGTEAFF